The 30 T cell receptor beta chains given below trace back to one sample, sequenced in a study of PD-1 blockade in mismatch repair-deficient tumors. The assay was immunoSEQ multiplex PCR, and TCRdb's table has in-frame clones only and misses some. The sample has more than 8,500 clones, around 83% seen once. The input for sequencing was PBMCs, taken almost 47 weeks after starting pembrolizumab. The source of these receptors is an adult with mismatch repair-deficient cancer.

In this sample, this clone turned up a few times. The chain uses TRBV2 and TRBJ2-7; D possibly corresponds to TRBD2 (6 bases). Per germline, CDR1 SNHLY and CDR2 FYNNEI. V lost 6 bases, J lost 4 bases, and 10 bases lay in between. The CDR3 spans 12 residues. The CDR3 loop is CASRDYRYEQYF. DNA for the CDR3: TGTGCCAGCAGGGACTACCGGTACGAGCAGTACTTC.

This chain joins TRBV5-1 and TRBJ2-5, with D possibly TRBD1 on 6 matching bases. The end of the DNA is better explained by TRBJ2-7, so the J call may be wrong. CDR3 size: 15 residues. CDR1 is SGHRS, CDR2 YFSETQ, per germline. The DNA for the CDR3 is TGCGCCAGCAGCAAAGCAGAGGGGACACTTTACGAGCAGTACTTC. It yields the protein CASSKAEGTLYEQYF.

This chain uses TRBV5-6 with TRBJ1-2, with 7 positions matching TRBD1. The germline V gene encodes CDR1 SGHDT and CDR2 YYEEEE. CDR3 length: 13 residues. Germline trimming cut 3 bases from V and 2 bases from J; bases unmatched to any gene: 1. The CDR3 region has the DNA TGTGCCAGCAGCTCACAGGGGAACTATGGCTACACCTTC. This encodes CASSSQGNYGYTF.

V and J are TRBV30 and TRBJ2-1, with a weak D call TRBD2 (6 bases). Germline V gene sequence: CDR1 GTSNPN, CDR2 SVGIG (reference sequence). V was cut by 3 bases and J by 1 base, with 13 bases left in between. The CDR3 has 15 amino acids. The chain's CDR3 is CAWRGTGVSYNEQFF. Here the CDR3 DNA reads TGTGCCTGGAGGGGGACGGGAGTTTCCTACAATGAGCAGTTCTTC.

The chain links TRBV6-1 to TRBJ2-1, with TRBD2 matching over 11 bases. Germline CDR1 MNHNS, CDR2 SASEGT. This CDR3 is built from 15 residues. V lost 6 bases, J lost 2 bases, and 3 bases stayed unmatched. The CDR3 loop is CASRPLAGAYNEQFF. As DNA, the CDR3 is TGTGCCAGCAGGCCACTAGCGGGAGCCTACAATGAGCAGTTCTTC.

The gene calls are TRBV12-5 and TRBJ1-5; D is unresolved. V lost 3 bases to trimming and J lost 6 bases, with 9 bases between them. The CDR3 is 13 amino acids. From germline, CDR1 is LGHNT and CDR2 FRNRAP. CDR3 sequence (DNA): TGTGCTAGTGGTTTTAGGGAGGGTCAGCCCCAGCATTTT. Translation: CASGFREGQPQHF. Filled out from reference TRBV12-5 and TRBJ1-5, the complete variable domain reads DARVTQTPRHKVTEMGQEVTMRCQPILGHNTVFWYRQTMMQGLELLAYFRNRAPLDDSGMPKDRFSAEMPDATLATLKIQPSEPRDSAVYFCASGFREGQPQHFGDGTRLSIL.

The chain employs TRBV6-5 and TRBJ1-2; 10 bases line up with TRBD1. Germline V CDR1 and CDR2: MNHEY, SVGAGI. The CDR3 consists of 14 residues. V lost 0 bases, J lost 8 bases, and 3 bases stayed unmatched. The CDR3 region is CASSYSRTGGGYTF. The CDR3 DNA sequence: TGTGCCAGCAGTTACTCCCGGACAGGGGGAGGCTACACCTTC.

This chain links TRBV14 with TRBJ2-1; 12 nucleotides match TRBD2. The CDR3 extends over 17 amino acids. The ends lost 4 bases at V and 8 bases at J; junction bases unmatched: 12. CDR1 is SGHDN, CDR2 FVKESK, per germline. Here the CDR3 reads CASSPRRTSGASDEQFF. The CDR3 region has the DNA TGTGCCAGCAGCCCGCGCCGGACTAGCGGGGCTAGTGATGAGCAGTTCTTC. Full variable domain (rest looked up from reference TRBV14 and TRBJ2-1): EAGVTQFPSHSVIEKGQTVTLRCDPISGHDNLYWYRRVMGKEIKFLLHFVKESKQDESGMPNNRFLAERTGGTYSTLKVQPAELEDSGVYFCASSPRRTSGASDEQFFGPGTRLTVL.

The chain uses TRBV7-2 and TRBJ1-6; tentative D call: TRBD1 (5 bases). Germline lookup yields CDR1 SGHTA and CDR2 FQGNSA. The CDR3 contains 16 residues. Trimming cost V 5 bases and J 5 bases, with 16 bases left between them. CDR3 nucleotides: TGTGCCAGCAGCCCCAGACAGAAGAGCGATAATTCACCCCTCCACTTT. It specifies CASSPRQKSDNSPLHF.

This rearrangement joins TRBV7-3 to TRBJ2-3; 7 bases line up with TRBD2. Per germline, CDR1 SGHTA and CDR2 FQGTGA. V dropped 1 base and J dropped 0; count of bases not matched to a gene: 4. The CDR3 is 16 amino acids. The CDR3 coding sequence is TGTGCCAGCAGCTTAAGGAGCGGGGCTAGCACAGATACGCAGTATTTT. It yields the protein CASSLRSGASTDTQYF.

In nucleotides, the CDR3 is TGTGCCAGCAGTCAGGCAGCGGGGAACACCTACAATGAGCAGTTCTTC. It yields the protein CASSQAAGNTYNEQFF. The chain employs TRBV27 and TRBJ2-1; TRBD2 matches 7 bases. Germline assignment: CDR1 MNHEY and CDR2 SMNVEV (reference sequence). Trimming took 5 bases from V and 2 from J; bases not matched to a gene: 9. The CDR3 loop spans 16 amino acids.

This CDR3 is CASSRGIAYNSPLHF. Here the CDR3 DNA reads TGTGCCAGCAGCCGGGGTATCGCCTATAATTCACCCCTCCACTTT. The V gene is TRBV28, the J gene TRBJ1-6; no definite D call. The CDR3 is made up of 15 amino acids. Looked up from germline, CDR1 is MDHEN and CDR2 is SYDVKM. The V end was cut by 6 bases, the J end by 2 bases, with 11 bases between.

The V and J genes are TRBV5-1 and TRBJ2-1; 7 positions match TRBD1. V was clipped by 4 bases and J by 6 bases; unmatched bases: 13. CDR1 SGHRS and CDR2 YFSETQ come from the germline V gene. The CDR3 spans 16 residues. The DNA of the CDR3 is TGCGCCAGCAGCACCTACAGGGGCCCCCCCATCAATGAGCAGTTCTTC. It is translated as CASSTYRGPPINEQFF. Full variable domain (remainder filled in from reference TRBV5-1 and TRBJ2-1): KAGVTQTPRYLIKTRGQQVTLSCSPISGHRSVSWYQQTPGQGLQFLFEYFSETQRNKGNFPGRFSGRQFSNSRSEMNVSTLELGDSALYLCASSTYRGPPINEQFFGPGTRLTVL.

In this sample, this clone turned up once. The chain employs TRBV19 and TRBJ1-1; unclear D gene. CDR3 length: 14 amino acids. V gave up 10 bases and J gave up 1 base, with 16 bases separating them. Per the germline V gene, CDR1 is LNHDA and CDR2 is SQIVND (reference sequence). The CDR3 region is CATKRVGGNTEAFF. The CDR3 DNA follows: TGTGCCACCAAACGGGTGGGTGGGAACACTGAAGCTTTCTTT.

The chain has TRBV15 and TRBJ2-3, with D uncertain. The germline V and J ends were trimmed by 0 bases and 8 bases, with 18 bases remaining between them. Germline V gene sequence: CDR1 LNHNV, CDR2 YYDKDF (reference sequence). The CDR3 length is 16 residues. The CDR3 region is CATSRDLAAPRGTQYF. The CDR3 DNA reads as TGTGCCACCAGCAGAGATCTGGCTGCCCCTAGAGGTACGCAGTATTTT.

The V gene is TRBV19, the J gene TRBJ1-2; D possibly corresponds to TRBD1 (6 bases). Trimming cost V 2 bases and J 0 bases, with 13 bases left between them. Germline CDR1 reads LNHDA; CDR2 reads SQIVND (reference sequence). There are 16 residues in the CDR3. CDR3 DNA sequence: TGTGCCAGTAGTATAACACCTCGGACAGCTAACTATGGCTACACCTTC. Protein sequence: CASSITPRTANYGYTF. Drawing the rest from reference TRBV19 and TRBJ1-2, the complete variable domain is DGGITQSPKYLFRKEGQNVTLSCEQNLNHDAMYWYRQDPGQGLRLIYYSQIVNDFQKGDIAEGYSVSREKKESFPLTVTSAQKNPTAFYLCASSITPRTANYGYTFGSGTRLTVV.

The CDR3 DNA reads TGTGCCAGCAGCGGTGTGCGGGGCATGAACACTGAAGCTTTCTTT. Amino acids: CASSGVRGMNTEAFF. The V and J genes are TRBV11-2 and TRBJ1-1; perhaps TRBD1 as D (5 bases). Trimming shortened V by 5 bases and J by 0 bases, and 13 bases separated the two germline ends. Germline lookup yields CDR1 SGHAT and CDR2 FQNNGV. The CDR3 has 15 amino acids. Drawing the rest from reference TRBV11-2 and TRBJ1-1, the complete variable domain is EAGVAQSPRYKIIEKRQSVAFWCNPISGHATLYWYQQILGQGPKLLIQFQNNGVVDDSQLPKDRFSAERLKGVDSTLKIQPAKLEDSAVYLCASSGVRGMNTEAFFGQGTRLTVV.

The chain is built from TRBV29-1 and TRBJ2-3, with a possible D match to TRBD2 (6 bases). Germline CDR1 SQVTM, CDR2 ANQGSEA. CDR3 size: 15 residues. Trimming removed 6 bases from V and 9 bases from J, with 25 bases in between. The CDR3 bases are TGCAGCGTCGATCCCGCGGGAACTGCCGCTGCGACGCAGTATTTT. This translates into CSVDPAGTAAATQYF.

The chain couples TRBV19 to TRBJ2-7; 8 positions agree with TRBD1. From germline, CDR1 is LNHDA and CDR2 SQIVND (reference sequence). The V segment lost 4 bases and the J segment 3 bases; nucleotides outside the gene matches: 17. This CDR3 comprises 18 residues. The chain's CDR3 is CASSTRQGKTGRGYEQYF. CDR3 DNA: TGTGCCAGTAGTACCCGACAGGGGAAAACGGGTAGAGGCTACGAGCAGTACTTC.

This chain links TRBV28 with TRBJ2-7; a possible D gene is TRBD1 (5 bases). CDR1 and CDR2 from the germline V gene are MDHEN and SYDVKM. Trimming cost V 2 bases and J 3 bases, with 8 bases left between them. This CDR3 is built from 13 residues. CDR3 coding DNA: TGTGCCAGCAGTTTAGGACACGGCTACGAGCAGTACTTC. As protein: CASSLGHGYEQYF.

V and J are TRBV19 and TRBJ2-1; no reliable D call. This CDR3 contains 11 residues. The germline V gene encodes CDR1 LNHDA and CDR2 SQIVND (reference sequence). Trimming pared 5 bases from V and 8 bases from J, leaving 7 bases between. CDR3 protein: CASSVLYEQFF. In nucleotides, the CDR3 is TGTGCCAGTAGTGTCCTATATGAGCAGTTCTTC.

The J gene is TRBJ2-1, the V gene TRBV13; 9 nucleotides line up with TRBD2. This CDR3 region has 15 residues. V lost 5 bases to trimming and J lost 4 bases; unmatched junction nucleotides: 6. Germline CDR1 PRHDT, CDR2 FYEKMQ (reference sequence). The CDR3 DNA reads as TGTGCCAGCAGCCGCGCCCTAGCGGGGTACAATGAGCAGTTCTTC. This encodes CASSRALAGYNEQFF.

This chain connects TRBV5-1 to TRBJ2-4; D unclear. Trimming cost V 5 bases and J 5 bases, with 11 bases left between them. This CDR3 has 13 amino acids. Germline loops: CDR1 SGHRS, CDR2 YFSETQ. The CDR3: CASSSGWENIQYF. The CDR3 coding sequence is TGCGCCAGCAGTTCCGGGTGGGAAAACATTCAGTACTTC.

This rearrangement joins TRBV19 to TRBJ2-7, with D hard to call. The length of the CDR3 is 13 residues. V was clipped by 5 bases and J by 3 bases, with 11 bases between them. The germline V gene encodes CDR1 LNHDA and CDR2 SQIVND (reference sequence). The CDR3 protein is CASSVSASYEQYF. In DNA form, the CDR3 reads TGTGCCAGTAGTGTTTCAGCTAGCTACGAGCAGTACTTC.

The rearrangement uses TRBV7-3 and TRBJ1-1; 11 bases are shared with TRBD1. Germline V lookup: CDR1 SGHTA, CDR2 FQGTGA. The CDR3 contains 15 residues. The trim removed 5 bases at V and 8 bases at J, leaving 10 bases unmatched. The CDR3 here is CASSPNPGQGAEAFF. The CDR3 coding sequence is TGTGCCAGCAGCCCTAACCCTGGACAGGGGGCGGAAGCTTTCTTT.

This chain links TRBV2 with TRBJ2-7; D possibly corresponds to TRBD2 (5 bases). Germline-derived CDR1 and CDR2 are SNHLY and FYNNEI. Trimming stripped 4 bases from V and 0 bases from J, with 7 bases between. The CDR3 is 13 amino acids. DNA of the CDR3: TGTGCCAGCAGTGCCGGGGACTCCTACGAGCAGTACTTC. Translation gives CASSAGDSYEQYF.

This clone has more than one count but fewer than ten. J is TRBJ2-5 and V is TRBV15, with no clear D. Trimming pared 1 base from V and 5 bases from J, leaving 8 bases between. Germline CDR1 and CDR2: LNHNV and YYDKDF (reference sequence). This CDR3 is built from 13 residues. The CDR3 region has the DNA TGTGCCACCAGCAGAGGACTCGAGGAGACCCAGTACTTC. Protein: CATSRGLEETQYF.

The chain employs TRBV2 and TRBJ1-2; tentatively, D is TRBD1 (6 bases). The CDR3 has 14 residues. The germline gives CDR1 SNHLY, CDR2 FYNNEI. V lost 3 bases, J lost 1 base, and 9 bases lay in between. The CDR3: CASSEGAVNYGYTF. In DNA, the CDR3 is TGTGCCAGCAGTGAGGGGGCAGTTAACTATGGCTACACCTTC.

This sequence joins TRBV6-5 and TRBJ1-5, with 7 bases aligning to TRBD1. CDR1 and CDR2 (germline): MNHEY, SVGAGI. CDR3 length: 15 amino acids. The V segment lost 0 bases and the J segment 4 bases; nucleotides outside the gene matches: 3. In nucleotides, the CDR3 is TGTGCCAGCAGTTACTCGGGGACAGAAAATCAGCCCCAGCATTTT. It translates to CASSYSGTENQPQHF.

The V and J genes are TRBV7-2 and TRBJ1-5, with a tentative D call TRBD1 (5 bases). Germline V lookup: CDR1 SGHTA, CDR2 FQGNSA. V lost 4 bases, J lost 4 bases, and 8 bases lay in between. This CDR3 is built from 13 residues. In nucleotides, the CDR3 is TGTGCCAGCAGCTCCCAGGGTAATCAGCCCCAGCATTTT. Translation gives CASSSQGNQPQHF.